This T cell receptor beta chain originates from a study of T-cell reconstitution after alpha-beta-depleted transplantation in children. Preparation of the TCRbeta library used unique molecular identifiers. TCRdb itself ran the PCR reads through MiXCR, one entry per CDR3 protein. The sample lists 330,000 or so distinct CDR3 sequences, almost 8% seen once, with about 8.2% in the top ten. V gave up 3 bases and J gave up 1 base, with 9 bases separating them. Germline V gene lookup returns CDR1 SGHVS and CDR2 FNYEAQ. The CDR3 spans 14 residues. Study-wide findings and caveats: Alpha-beta T cells about two months after transplant reportedly derived from several hundred expanded graft clones. Surviving thymic progenitors and recipient T cells were the source of high TCRbeta diversity at day 60 in some patients. It was newly produced T cells that mostly accounted for T-cell counts and diversity one year after transplant.

A word on this clonotype: Its target is not known.

The receptor's source is a female patient aged 2 to 10 who had a stem cell transplant for Fanconi anemia, so the T cells may come from the graft donor. The sequencing here drew on peripheral blood, taken 360 days after TCRalphabeta/CD19-depleted stem cell transplant. The chain couples TRBV7-6 to TRBJ1-1, with no clear D. CDR3 DNA sequence: TGTGCCAGCAGCTTTAACCCAGCGAACACTGAAGCTTTCTTT. Translated, it gives CASSFNPANTEAFF.